Below, 11 T cell receptor beta chains from the same sample are listed, as sequenced in a study of human T cells and chemical hapten exposure. TCRdb fed the RACE reads into MiXCR, producing one record per CDR3 protein. The sample has around 300,000 distinct CDR3 sequences, 5% to 6.5% seen once. Time point denoted: pre-sensitization, week 0. Treatment given: therapeutic diphenylcyclopropenone sensitization with weekly scalp DPC. The sequencing here drew on whole blood, taken in connection with sensitization to the hapten diphenylcyclopropenone (DPC). Receptor source: a woman aged 18-35 years with alopecia areata. Some clones in this sample may be carry-over from other donors' samples.

This clonotype appeared a few times. The rearrangement uses TRBV12-3 or TRBV12-4 and TRBJ1-5; TRBD1 matches at 8 bases. The V gene end was trimmed by 3 bases and the J gene end by 5 bases; junction bases not matched to a gene: 6. CDR3 length: 15 residues. CDR3: CASSFRQGADQPQHF. Written as DNA, the CDR3 is TGTGCCAGCAGTTTTAGGCAGGGGGCAGATCAGCCCCAGCATTTT.

The chain recombines TRBV4-3 with TRBJ2-6; D assignment may be TRBD1 or TRBD2 (5 bases each). There are 14 residues in the CDR3. Germline loops: CDR1 LGHNA, CDR2 YSLEER. The V end lost 6 bases, the J end lost 4 bases, and 10 bases lay between the germline ends. As DNA, the CDR3 is TGCGCCAGCAGTATACGGGGCGGGGCCAACGTCCTGACTTTC. Its translation: CASSIRGGANVLTF.

This clonotype has a count of ten or more. The chain carries TRBV5-1 and TRBJ2-3; TRBD2 matches 9 bases. Losses at the gene ends were 2 bases for V and 4 bases for J; bases not matched to a gene: 8. The CDR3 length is 16 residues. Germline values: CDR1 SGHRS, CDR2 YFSETQ. CDR3 sequence reads: CASSFGASGTSDTQYF. The CDR3 DNA sequence: TGCGCCAGCAGCTTCGGGGCTAGCGGGACGTCAGATACGCAGTATTTT.

This chain connects TRBV18 to TRBJ1-1; D is ambiguous. The V end lost 10 bases, the J end lost 6 bases, and 15 bases lay between the germline ends. The germline V gene encodes CDR1 KGHSH and CDR2 LQKENI. The length of the CDR3 is 12 residues. Here the CDR3 DNA reads TGTGCCACGTCCAGCCTCGTGGCTGAAGCTTTCTTT. It translates to CATSSLVAEAFF.

The rearrangement links TRBV27 to TRBJ1-3; no clear D gene. Looked up from germline, CDR1 is MNHEY and CDR2 is SMNVEV (reference sequence). Trimming removed 3 bases at V and 4 bases at J, with 10 bases between. This CDR3 region has 14 residues. The CDR3 region has the DNA TGTGCCAGCAGTTTGGCAGCTACCGGAAACACCATATATTTT. Protein: CASSLAATGNTIYF.

There are many counts of this clonotype. The V and J genes are TRBV6-5 and TRBJ2-3; no clear D gene. This CDR3 has 15 amino acids. Germline V gives CDR1 MNHEY, CDR2 SVGAGI. The ends were cut back, 0 bases at V and 0 bases at J, with 7 bases in the middle. CDR3 nucleotides: TGTGCCAGCAGTTACTCCGTCGCTAGCACAGATACGCAGTATTTT. Its translation is CASSYSVASTDTQYF.

In this sample, this clonotype turned up a few times. This chain joins TRBV7-9 and TRBJ1-1; D not resolved. Germline CDR1 is SEHNR and CDR2 is FQNEAQ (reference sequence). V was pared by 2 bases and J by 1 base, with 5 bases between. CDR3 length: 13 amino acids. The CDR3 DNA is TGTGCCAGCAGCTTATTTCAGAACACTGAAGCTTTCTTT. Translating it yields CASSLFQNTEAFF.

This clonotype showed up just a few times. The V call is TRBV18, the J call TRBJ2-7; D might be TRBD2 (5 bases). The germline CDR1 and CDR2 sequences are KGHSH and LQKENI. CDR3 length: 15 amino acids. The ends were cut back, 1 base at V and 7 bases at J, with 17 bases in the middle. The CDR3 region is CASSPQPGPAGEQYF. The CDR3, as DNA: TGTGCCAGCTCACCACAACCGGGCCCGGCGGGTGAGCAGTACTTC.

This clonotype was found many times. The genes are TRBV27 and TRBJ1-5, with TRBD1 as a possible D gene (5 bases). The length of the CDR3 is 18 residues. The germline V gene encodes CDR1 MNHEY and CDR2 SMNVEV (reference sequence). V dropped 1 base and J dropped 4 bases, with 20 bases sitting between them. The CDR3 region is CASSLFFLGRASNQPQHF. DNA for the CDR3: TGTGCCAGCAGTTTATTTTTCTTAGGCAGGGCTTCGAATCAGCCCCAGCATTTT.

This clonotype occurred many times. This chain joins TRBV7-6 and TRBJ2-6; possibly TRBD1 for D (5 bases). The CDR3 runs to 17 residues. The ends were cut back, 5 bases at V and 1 base at J, with 15 bases in the middle. Germline loops: CDR1 SGHVS, CDR2 FNYEAQ. For the CDR3, the DNA is TGTGCCAGCAGCAATCCCTGGGGCAGATCTGGGGCCAACGTCCTGACTTTC. It yields the protein CASSNPWGRSGANVLTF.

This clonotype has more than one count but fewer than ten. J is TRBJ1-1 and V is TRBV5-8; D not certain. The CDR3 consists of 11 residues. Germline V gene data show CDR1 as SGHTS and CDR2 as YDEGEE. V shed 4 bases and J shed 10 bases, with 11 bases lying between them. The CDR3 loop is CASSPGSRAFF. The DNA for the CDR3 is TGTGCCAGCAGCCCCGGGTCCCGAGCTTTCTTT.